Below, one T cell receptor (beta chain) is given with its context. Clones were sequenced by immunoSEQ multiplex PCR, and TCRdb holds only the in-frame ones, with some missing. The table has a few hundred thousand clones, roughly 84% seen once. The entry originates in a study of blood T cell repertoires in COVID-19. Sequencing was carried out using PBMCs or T cells enriched from blood (not recorded which). This TCR came from a woman aged 40 to 55 who had recovered from COVID-19.

DNA for the CDR3: TGTGCCAGCAGCCTTCCGCCCGGGACTAGCGGGTTATACAATGAGCAGTTCTTC. Its translation is CASSLPPGTSGLYNEQFF. This chain joins TRBV5-4 and TRBJ2-1, with TRBD2 identical over 12 bases. Losses at the gene ends were 4 bases for V and 4 bases for J; bases not matched to a gene: 12. Germline V gene lookup returns CDR1 SGHNT and CDR2 YYREEE (reference sequence). The length of the CDR3 is 18 residues.